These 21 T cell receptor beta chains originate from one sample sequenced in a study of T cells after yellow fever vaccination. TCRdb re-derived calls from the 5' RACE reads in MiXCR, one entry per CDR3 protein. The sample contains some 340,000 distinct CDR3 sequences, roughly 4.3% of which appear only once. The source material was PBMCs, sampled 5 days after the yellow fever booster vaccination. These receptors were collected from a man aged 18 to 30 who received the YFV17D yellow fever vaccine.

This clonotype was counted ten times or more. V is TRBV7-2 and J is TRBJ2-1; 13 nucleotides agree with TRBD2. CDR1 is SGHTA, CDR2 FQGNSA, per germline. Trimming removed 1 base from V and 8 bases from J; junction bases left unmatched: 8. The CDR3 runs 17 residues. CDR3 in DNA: TGTGCCAGCAGCTTAGGGATACTAGCGGGGGGGCTCCATGAGCAGTTCTTC. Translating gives CASSLGILAGGLHEQFF.

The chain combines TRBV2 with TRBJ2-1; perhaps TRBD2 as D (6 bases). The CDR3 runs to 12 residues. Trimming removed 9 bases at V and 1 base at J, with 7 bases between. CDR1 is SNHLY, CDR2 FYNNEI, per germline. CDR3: CAREGSYNEQFF. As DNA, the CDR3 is TGTGCCAGGGAGGGTTCCTACAATGAGCAGTTCTTC.

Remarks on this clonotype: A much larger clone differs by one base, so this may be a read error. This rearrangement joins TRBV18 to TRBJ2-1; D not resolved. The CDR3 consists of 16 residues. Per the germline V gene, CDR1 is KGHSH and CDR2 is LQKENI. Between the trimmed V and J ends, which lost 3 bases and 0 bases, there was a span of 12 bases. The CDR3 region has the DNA TGTGCCAGCTCACCCCGGTTTGGCGGCTCCTACAATGAGCAGTTCTTC. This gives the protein CASSPRFGGSYNEQFF.

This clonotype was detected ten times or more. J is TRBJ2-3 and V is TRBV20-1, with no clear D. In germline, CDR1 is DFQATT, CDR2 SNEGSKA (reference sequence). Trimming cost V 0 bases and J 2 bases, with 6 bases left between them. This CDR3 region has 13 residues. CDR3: CSAREGNTDTQYF. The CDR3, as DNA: TGCAGTGCTAGAGAGGGCAACACAGATACGCAGTATTTT.

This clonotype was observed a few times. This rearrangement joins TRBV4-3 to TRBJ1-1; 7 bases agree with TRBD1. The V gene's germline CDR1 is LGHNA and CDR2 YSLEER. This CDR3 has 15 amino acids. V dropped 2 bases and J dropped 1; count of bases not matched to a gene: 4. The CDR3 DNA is TGCGCCAGCAGCCAAACGGGACAGAAGAACACTGAAGCTTTCTTT. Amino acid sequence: CASSQTGQKNTEAFF.

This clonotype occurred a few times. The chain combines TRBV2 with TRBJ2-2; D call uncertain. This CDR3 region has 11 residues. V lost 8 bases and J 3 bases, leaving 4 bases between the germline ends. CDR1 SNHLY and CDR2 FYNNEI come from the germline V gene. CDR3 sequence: CASGYTGELFF. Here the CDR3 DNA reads TGTGCCAGCGGTTACACCGGGGAGCTGTTTTTT.

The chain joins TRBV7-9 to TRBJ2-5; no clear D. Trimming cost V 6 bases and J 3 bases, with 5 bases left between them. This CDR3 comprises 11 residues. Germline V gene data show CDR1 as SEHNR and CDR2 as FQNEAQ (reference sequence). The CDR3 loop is CASSNEETQYF. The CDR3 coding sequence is TGTGCCAGCAGTAACGAAGAGACCCAGTACTTC.

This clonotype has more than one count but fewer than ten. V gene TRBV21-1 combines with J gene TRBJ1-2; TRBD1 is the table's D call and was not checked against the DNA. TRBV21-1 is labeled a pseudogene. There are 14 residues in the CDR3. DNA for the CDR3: TGTGCCAGCAGCTCATGGACAGGAGACTATGGCTACACCTTC. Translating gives CASSSWTGDYGYTF.

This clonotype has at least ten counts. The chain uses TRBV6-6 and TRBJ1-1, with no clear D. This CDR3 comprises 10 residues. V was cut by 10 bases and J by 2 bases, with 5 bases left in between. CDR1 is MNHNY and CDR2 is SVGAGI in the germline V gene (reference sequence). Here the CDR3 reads CATKNTEAFF. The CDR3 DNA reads TGTGCCACCAAAAACACTGAAGCTTTCTTT.

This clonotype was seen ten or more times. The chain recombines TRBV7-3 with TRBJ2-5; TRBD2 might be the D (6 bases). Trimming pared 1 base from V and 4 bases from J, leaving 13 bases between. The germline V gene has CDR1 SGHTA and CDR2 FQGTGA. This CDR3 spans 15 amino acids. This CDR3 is CASSLIGGALETQYF. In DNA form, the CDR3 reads TGTGCCAGCAGCTTAATTGGCGGGGCATTAGAGACCCAGTACTTC.

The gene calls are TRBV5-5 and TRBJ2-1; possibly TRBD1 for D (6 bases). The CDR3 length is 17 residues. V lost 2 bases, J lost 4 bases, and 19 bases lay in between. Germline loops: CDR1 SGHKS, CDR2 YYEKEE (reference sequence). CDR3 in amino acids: CASSFGQSSQRYNEQFF. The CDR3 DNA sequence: TGTGCCAGCAGCTTCGGACAGTCCAGCCAGCGGTACAATGAGCAGTTCTTC.

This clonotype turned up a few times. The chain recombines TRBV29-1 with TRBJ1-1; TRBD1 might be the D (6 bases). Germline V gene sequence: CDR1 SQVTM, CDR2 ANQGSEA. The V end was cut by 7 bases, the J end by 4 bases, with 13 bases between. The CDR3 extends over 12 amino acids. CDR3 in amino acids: CSGKTGRTEAFF. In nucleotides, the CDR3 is TGCAGCGGGAAGACAGGCCGCACTGAAGCTTTCTTT.

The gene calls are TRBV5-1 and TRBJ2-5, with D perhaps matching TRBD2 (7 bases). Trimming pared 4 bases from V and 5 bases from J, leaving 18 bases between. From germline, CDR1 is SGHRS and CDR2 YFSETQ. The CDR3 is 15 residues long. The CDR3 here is CASSTGGGRGETQYF. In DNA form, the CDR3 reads TGCGCCAGCAGCACCGGAGGGGGGAGGGGCGAGACCCAGTACTTC.

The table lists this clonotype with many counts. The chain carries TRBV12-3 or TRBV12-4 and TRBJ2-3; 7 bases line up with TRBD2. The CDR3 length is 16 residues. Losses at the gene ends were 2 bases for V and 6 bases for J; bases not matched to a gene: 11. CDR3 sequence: CASSLLAGVRLDTQYF. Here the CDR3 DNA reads TGTGCCAGCAGTTTACTGGCGGGGGTCCGGCTGGATACGCAGTATTTT.

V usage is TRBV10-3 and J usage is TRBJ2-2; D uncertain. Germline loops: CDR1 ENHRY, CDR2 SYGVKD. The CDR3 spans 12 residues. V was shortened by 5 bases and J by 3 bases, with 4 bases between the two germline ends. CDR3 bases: TGTGCCATCAGTACAGACACCGGGGAGCTGTTTTTT. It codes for CAISTDTGELFF.

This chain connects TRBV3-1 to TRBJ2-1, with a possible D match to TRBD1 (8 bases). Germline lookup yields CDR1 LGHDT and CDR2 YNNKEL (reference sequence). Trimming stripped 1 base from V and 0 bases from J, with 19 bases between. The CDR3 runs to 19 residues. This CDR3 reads CASSQGASGDRSSYNEQFF. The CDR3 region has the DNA TGTGCCAGCAGCCAAGGAGCCAGCGGGGACAGGAGCTCCTACAATGAGCAGTTCTTC.

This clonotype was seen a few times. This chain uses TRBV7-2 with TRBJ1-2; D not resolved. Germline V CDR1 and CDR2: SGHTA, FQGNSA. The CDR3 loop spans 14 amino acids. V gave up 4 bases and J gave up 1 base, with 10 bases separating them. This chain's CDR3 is CASSSQALNYGYTF. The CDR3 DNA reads TGTGCCAGCAGCTCGCAGGCCCTTAACTATGGCTACACCTTC. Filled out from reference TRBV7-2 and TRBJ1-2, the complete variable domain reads GAGVSQSPSNKVTEKGKDVELRCDPISGHTALYWYRQSLGQGLEFLIYFQGNSAPDKSGLPSDRFSAERTGGSVSTLTIQRTQQEDSAVYLCASSSQALNYGYTFGSGTRLTVV.

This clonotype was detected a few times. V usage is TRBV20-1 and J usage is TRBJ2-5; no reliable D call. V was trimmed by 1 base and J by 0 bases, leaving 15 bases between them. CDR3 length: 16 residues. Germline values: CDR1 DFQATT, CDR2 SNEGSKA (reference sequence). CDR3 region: CSARGYLTRNQETQYF. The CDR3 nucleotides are TGCAGTGCTAGAGGGTACCTGACGCGTAACCAAGAGACCCAGTACTTC.

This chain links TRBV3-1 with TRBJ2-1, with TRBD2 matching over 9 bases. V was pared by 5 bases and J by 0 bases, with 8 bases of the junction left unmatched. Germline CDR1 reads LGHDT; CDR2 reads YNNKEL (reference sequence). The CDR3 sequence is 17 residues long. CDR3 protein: CASSNYAGGSSYNEQFF. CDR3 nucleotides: TGTGCCAGCAGCAATTACGCGGGGGGGAGCTCCTACAATGAGCAGTTCTTC.

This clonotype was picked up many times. The CDR3 reads CASSGTAEAFF. CDR3 DNA sequence: TGTGCCAGCAGCGGGACAGCTGAAGCTTTCTTT. The rearrangement links TRBV5-6 to TRBJ1-1; 7 nucleotides match TRBD1. This CDR3 has 11 residues. Germline trimming cut 4 bases from V and 6 bases from J; bases unmatched to any gene: 0. Germline V CDR1 and CDR2: SGHDT, YYEEEE.

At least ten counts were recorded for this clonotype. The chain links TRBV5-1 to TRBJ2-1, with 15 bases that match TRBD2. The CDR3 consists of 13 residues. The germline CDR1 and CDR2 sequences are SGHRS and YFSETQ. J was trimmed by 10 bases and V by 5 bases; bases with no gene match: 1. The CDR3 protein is CASRGTSGGEQFF. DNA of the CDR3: TGCGCCAGCAGAGGGACTAGCGGGGGGGAGCAGTTCTTC. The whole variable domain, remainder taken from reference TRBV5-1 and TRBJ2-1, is KAGVTQTPRYLIKTRGQQVTLSCSPISGHRSVSWYQQTPGQGLQFLFEYFSETQRNKGNFPGRFSGRQFSNSRSEMNVSTLELGDSALYLCASRGTSGGEQFFGPGTRLTVL.